The rows below give T cell receptor beta chains drawn from one sample of a study of blood T cell repertoires in COVID-19. The table came from immunoSEQ multiplex PCR; TCRdb's copy has only in-frame clones and leaves some out. The data hold 160,000 or so clones, with around nine tenths observed a single time. The specimen was peripheral blood. The receptors derive from a man aged 55 to 70 with active or convalescent COVID-19. The CDR3 runs from the conserved cysteine through the conserved F or W. A D gene is named only where the DNA matches it firmly. The size of a clone is reported for some rows only, either as once, few or many, or as a class for expanded clones.

d_gene	v_gene	j_gene	abundance	CDR3nt	CDR3aa
.	TRBV14	TRBJ1-1	once	TGTGCCAGCAGCCCCATATTCTTTGATGAAGGGCAGGGAAGGGACACTGAAGCTTTCTTT	CASSPIFFDEGQGRDTEAFF
.	TRBV4-1	TRBJ1-2	.	TGCGCCAGCAGCCAAGATCCAGTATCAAACTATGGCTACACCTTC	CASSQDPVSNYGYTF
.	TRBV30	TRBJ1-3	.	TGTGCCTGGAGTGTCCGAGACACCATATATTTT	CAWSVRDTIYF
.	TRBV7-9	TRBJ2-1	.	TGTGCCAGCAGCTTAGAAGGGAGCCCATACAATGAGCAGTTCTTC	CASSLEGSPYNEQFF
.	TRBV7-6	TRBJ1-2	once	TGTGCCAGCAGCTTAACCCGGGATGCCTATGGCTACACCTTC	CASSLTRDAYGYTF
TRBD2	TRBV6-5	TRBJ2-7	.	TGTGCCAGCAGTAGGACTAGCGGGAGCCCCTACGAGCAGTACTTC	CASSRTSGSPYEQYF
.	TRBV10-3	TRBJ1-2	.	TGTGCCATCAAATCAGACTTGAGTGGCTACACCTTC	CAIKSDLSGYTF
.	TRBV19	TRBJ2-5	.	TGTGCCAGTCAGAGGGGGATAGGAGAGACCCAGTACTTC	CASQRGIGETQYF
.	TRBV27	TRBJ1-5	.	TGTGCCAGCAGTTTACTCCAGGGATGGAATCAGCCCCAGCATTTT	CASSLLQGWNQPQHF
TRBD2	TRBV30	TRBJ2-1	.	TGTGCCTGGAGTGTACTGGCGGGAGGATACAATGAGCAGTTCTTC	CAWSVLAGGYNEQFF
TRBD1	TRBV3-1/TRBV3-2	TRBJ1-1	few	TGTGCCAGCAGCCAAGTATGGGGACAGGGGGAGGGAATTGGTGAAGCTTTCTTT	CASSQVWGQGEGIGEAFF
TRBD1	TRBV10-3	TRBJ2-3	.	TGTGCCACAGTTGAGGGGGCCGCAGATACGCAGTATTTT	CATVEGAADTQYF
.	TRBV19	TRBJ1-5	.	TGTGCCAGTATGCAGGGTAATCAGCCCCAGCATTTT	CASMQGNQPQHF
.	TRBV2	TRBJ1-6	many	TGTGCCAGCAGTGGAGGGAGCTCCTATAATTCACCCCTCCACTTT	CASSGGSSYNSPLHF
.	TRBV28	TRBJ2-7	.	TGTGCCAGCAGCCCCCGTTGGGGGGACGAGGAGTACTTC	CASSPRWGDEEYF
.	TRBV5-4	TRBJ1-1	.	TGTGCCAGCAGCTTGGCGTCGGGGGAAGCTTTCTTT	CASSLASGEAFF
.	TRBV5-5	TRBJ1-6	.	TGTGCCAGCAGCCCCATCGGGGAAAGCTCCTATAATTCACCCCTCCACTTT	CASSPIGESSYNSPLHF
.	TRBV30	TRBJ1-5	once	TGTGCCTGGAGTGCTCCGGACAGCTTAAGCAATCAGCCCCAGCATTTT	CAWSAPDSLSNQPQHF
.	TRBV15	TRBJ2-5	.	TGTGCCACCAGCAGGAAAAGCAGGGGAAACGAAGAGACCCAGTACTTC	CATSRKSRGNEETQYF
TRBD1	TRBV3-1/TRBV3-2	TRBJ1-2	.	TGTGCCAGCAGTTTCAAGACAGGGGAGAACACCTTC	CASSFKTGENTF
.	TRBV18	TRBJ2-1	.	TGTGCCAGCTCACTGGGGGCCCTCGGAGACCCGAACAATGAGCAGTTCTTC	CASSLGALGDPNNEQFF
TRBD1	TRBV7-9	TRBJ1-2	.	TGTGCCAGCAGCTTAGCGGACAGGGTCTATGGCTACACCTTC	CASSLADRVYGYTF